The 27 T cell receptor beta chains presented below share a single source sample, sequenced in a study of shared clonotypes between healthy human individuals. Clones were read by immunoSEQ multiplex PCR, and TCRdb kept only the in-frame ones, dropping some. The profile covers roughly 510,000 clones, with about 80% appearing a single time and around 12% taken by the ten largest. Source material: PBMCs. These receptor sequences come from a woman between 40 and 55 years old in good health. Some clones in this sample may be carry-over from other donors' samples.

The chain combines TRBV7-9 with TRBJ2-7; D gene ambiguous. Germline V CDR1 and CDR2: SEHNR, FQNEAQ (reference sequence). The CDR3 consists of 14 residues. Trimming cost V 1 base and J 6 bases, with 13 bases left between them. The CDR3 DNA sequence: TGTGCCAGCAGCTTAGGAGAGCGTTGGCGCGAGCAGTACTTC. Encoded protein: CASSLGERWREQYF.

V and J are TRBV28 and TRBJ2-3; possible D gene TRBD2, 6 bases. Germline CDR1 and CDR2: MDHEN and SYDVKM. The CDR3 runs 14 residues. Deletions cut 3 bases from V and 3 bases from J, with 10 bases between. This CDR3 reads CASSFPSATDTQYF. The CDR3 DNA follows: TGTGCCAGCAGTTTCCCTAGCGCTACAGATACGCAGTATTTT.

The genes are TRBV19 and TRBJ1-1, with TRBD1 matching 7 bases. J was trimmed by 3 bases and V by 4 bases; bases with no gene match: 11. The CDR3 runs to 16 residues. Germline loops: CDR1 LNHDA, CDR2 SQIVND (reference sequence). The CDR3 DNA reads TGTGCCAGTAGTACACCCCGGACAGGACCCTACACTGAAGCTTTCTTT. This gives the protein CASSTPRTGPYTEAFF.

The chain combines TRBV30 with TRBJ1-5, with TRBD1 as a possible D gene (6 bases). With 1 base removed from V and 7 bases from J, the gap between germline ends came to 11 bases. Germline CDR1 reads GTSNPN; CDR2 reads SVGIG (reference sequence). The CDR3 sequence is 13 residues long. The CDR3 nucleotides read TGTGCCTGGAGTGGGCAGGGGATACAGCCCCAGCATTTT. Protein sequence: CAWSGQGIQPQHF.

The chain is built from TRBV2 and TRBJ2-7, with D maybe TRBD2 (7 bases). The CDR3 extends over 14 amino acids. The V gene lost 8 bases and the J gene lost 2 bases, with 16 bases spanning the gap. The germline CDR1 and CDR2 sequences are SNHLY and FYNNEI. DNA of the CDR3: TGTGCCAGCGGGGAGGGAGGGGGTGCCTACGAGCAGTACTTC. Translated: CASGEGGGAYEQYF.

The V call is TRBV28, the J call TRBJ1-2; 7 nucleotides agree with TRBD1. Germline-derived CDR1 and CDR2 are MDHEN and SYDVKM. The CDR3 contains 14 residues. Trimming removed 4 bases from V and 7 bases from J; junction bases left unmatched: 9. CDR3 DNA: TGTGCCAGCAGTTCCCCCGACAGGGCGAGTGGCTACACCTTC. Amino acids: CASSSPDRASGYTF.

The V and J genes are TRBV7-8 and TRBJ1-1; D is uncertain. This CDR3 is 13 amino acids long. Trimming took 8 bases from V and 1 from J, leaving 11 bases between them. Germline V gene sequence: CDR1 SGHVS, CDR2 FQNEAQ. CDR3 nucleotides: TGTGCCAGCCGAATAAACAAGAACACTGAAGCTTTCTTT. Amino acids: CASRINKNTEAFF. The entire variable domain, with the rest obtained from reference TRBV7-8 and TRBJ1-1, is as follows: GAGVSQSPRYKVAKRGQDVALRCDPISGHVSLFWYQQALGQGPEFLTYFQNEAQLDKSGLPSDRFFAERPEGSVSTLKIQRTQQEDSAVYLCASRINKNTEAFFGQGTRLTVV.

The chain joins TRBV15 to TRBJ2-3, with 7 nucleotides matching TRBD2. After removal of 9 bases from V and 4 bases from J, the junction contained 13 bases not matched to a gene. Germline V CDR1 and CDR2: LNHNV, YYDKDF (reference sequence). This CDR3 region has 15 residues. The DNA for the CDR3 is TGTGCCACTAACTCGGAAACTAGCGTTCCAGATACGCAGTATTTT. Its protein is CATNSETSVPDTQYF.

The chain joins TRBV15 to TRBJ2-7; D may be TRBD2 (6 bases). The CDR3 length is 13 residues. Trimming pared 0 bases from V and 7 bases from J, leaving 10 bases between. Germline assignment: CDR1 LNHNV and CDR2 YYDKDF (reference sequence). The DNA of the CDR3 is TGTGCCACCAGCAGAGATACGGGGAGGGAGCAGTACTTC. It encodes CATSRDTGREQYF.

The rearrangement uses TRBV25-1 and TRBJ2-3; weak D call: TRBD2 (5 bases). CDR1 and CDR2 (germline): MGHDK, SYGVNS. The CDR3 runs to 14 residues. The V and J ends lost 5 bases and 3 bases respectively, with 12 bases between them. CDR3 in amino acids: CASSWSRTTDTQYF. In DNA, the CDR3 is TGTGCCAGCAGTTGGTCCCGGACTACAGATACGCAGTATTTT.

The genes are TRBV28 and TRBJ1-2; unclear D gene. This CDR3 is built from 14 residues. Trimming left V 1 base short and J 5 bases short, with 11 bases between. The V gene's germline CDR1 is MDHEN and CDR2 SYDVKM. Here the CDR3 reads CASSLSDVPYGYTF. CDR3 bases: TGTGCCAGCAGTTTATCAGATGTGCCTTATGGCTACACCTTC.

Note on this clone: This may arise from a read error, as a much more abundant clone is one base away. Other nucleotide sequences in the sample specify the same CDR3. V and J are TRBV28 and TRBJ2-2; D ambiguous. The germline gives CDR1 MDHEN, CDR2 SYDVKM. The CDR3 totals 12 residues. V was trimmed by 6 bases and J by 2 bases, leaving 4 bases between them. In DNA, the CDR3 is TGTGCCAGCAGCCTCAACACCGGGGAGCTGTTTTTT. Amino acids: CASSLNTGELFF.

The rearrangement joins TRBV28 to TRBJ1-1; D call uncertain. V shed 7 bases and J shed 3 bases, with 9 bases lying between them. CDR3 size: 12 residues. Germline loops: CDR1 MDHEN, CDR2 SYDVKM. The CDR3 bases are TGTGCCAGCAATAGCTGGCACACTGAAGCTTTCTTT. It translates to CASNSWHTEAFF.

This chain links TRBV27 with TRBJ1-2; the D is unclear. Per germline, CDR1 MNHEY and CDR2 SMNVEV (reference sequence). V gave up 5 bases and J gave up 8 bases, with 15 bases separating them. The CDR3 extends over 13 amino acids. The CDR3 here is CASSNTDVGGYTF. The CDR3 bases are TGTGCCAGCAGTAACACAGATGTCGGAGGCTACACCTTC.

This clone was detected only once. The chain couples TRBV5-1 to TRBJ2-3; 9 bases are a match to TRBD2. V lost 4 bases and J lost 4; bases outside the gene matches: 7. The CDR3 consists of 15 residues. Germline CDR1 and CDR2: SGHRS and YFSETQ. This CDR3 reads CASSPGAGGPDTQYF. The CDR3 DNA follows: TGCGCCAGCAGCCCCGGAGCGGGGGGACCAGATACGCAGTATTTT. Looking up the rest from reference TRBV5-1 and TRBJ2-3 gives the full variable domain: KAGVTQTPRYLIKTRGQQVTLSCSPISGHRSVSWYQQTPGQGLQFLFEYFSETQRNKGNFPGRFSGRQFSNSRSEMNVSTLELGDSALYLCASSPGAGGPDTQYFGPGTRLTVL.

Notes on this clone: Since no conserved phenylalanine or tryptophan closes the CDR3, a read error is the likely cause. This sequence joins TRBV5-1 and TRBJ1-1, with a tentative D call TRBD1 (6 bases). This CDR3 is built from 14 residues. Looked up from germline, CDR1 is SGHRS and CDR2 is YFSETQ. The ends were cut back, 3 bases at V and 3 bases at J, with 12 bases in the middle. CDR3 coding DNA: TGCGCCAGCAGCTCGGCGGGGGCGGACACTGAAGCTTTCCTT. This encodes CASSSAGADTEAFL.

V is TRBV6-6 and J is TRBJ1-5, with TRBD1 identical over 10 bases. CDR3 size: 16 residues. CDR1 and CDR2 from the germline V gene are MNHNY and SVGAGI (reference sequence). With V trimmed by 6 bases and J by 7 bases, 12 bases remained unmatched. The CDR3: CASSYLGQGLVQPQHF. CDR3 in DNA: TGTGCCAGCAGCTACCTGGGACAGGGGCTGGTGCAGCCCCAGCATTTT.

V gene TRBV7-9 combines with J gene TRBJ2-7; D possibly corresponds to TRBD2 (6 bases). This CDR3 contains 14 residues. Trimming removed 2 bases from V and 3 bases from J, with 11 bases in between. From germline, CDR1 is SEHNR and CDR2 FQNEAQ (reference sequence). The CDR3, as DNA: TGTGCCAGCAGCTTAAGTAATAGCGGCTACGAGCAGTACTTC. This codes for CASSLSNSGYEQYF.

The chain combines TRBV29-1 with TRBJ2-2; 15 bases map to TRBD2. Germline V CDR1 and CDR2: SQVTM, ANQGSEA. V lost 7 bases to trimming and J lost 5 bases; unmatched junction nucleotides: 5. This CDR3 has 15 residues. CDR3 region: CSAPGLAGGTGELFF. The CDR3 DNA sequence: TGCAGCGCCCCAGGACTAGCGGGAGGGACCGGGGAGCTGTTTTTT.

This chain joins TRBV4-2 and TRBJ2-1; 14 bases are shared with TRBD2. CDR3 length: 16 amino acids. Unmatched junction bases numbered 3, after V lost 1 base and J lost 7 bases. From germline, CDR1 is LGHNA and CDR2 YNFKEQ. The CDR3 loop is CASSQGGLAGVNEQFF. The DNA of the CDR3 is TGTGCCAGCAGCCAAGGGGGACTAGCGGGAGTTAATGAGCAGTTCTTC.

The chain links TRBV30 to TRBJ2-7, with 9 nucleotides matching TRBD2. Per germline, CDR1 GTSNPN and CDR2 SVGIG (reference sequence). Losses at the gene ends were 3 bases for V and 6 bases for J; bases not matched to a gene: 12. This CDR3 has 15 amino acids. The CDR3 nucleotides are TGTGCCTGGAGAGGAGACAGTAGCGGGAGAGCCGAGCAGTACTTC. Residues: CAWRGDSSGRAEQYF.

The gene calls are TRBV21-1 and TRBJ2-2; the table's D call, TRBD2, was not checked against the DNA. TRBV21-1 is given as a pseudogene. The CDR3 covers 23 residues. CDR3 coding DNA: TGTGCCAGCAGCGACCCGGGGGACAGGGGGATTATTCATGTAGCGGGGGTCACCGGGGAGCTGTTTTTT. Amino acid sequence: CASSDPGDRGIIHVAGVTGELFF.

V usage is TRBV10-2 and J usage is TRBJ2-5, with D unresolved. Trimming shortened V by 5 bases and J by 2 bases, and 15 bases separated the two germline ends. The CDR3 extends over 15 amino acids. The germline gives CDR1 WSHSY, CDR2 SAAADI. DNA for the CDR3: TGCGCCAGCAGTCTTAAAGGGTGGCCACAAGAGACCCAGTACTTC. It codes for CASSLKGWPQETQYF.

Worth noting for this clone: Other DNA sequences within the sample encode an identical CDR3. The rearrangement links TRBV15 to TRBJ2-3, with D possibly TRBD2 on 5 matching bases. The V and J ends lost 0 bases and 5 bases respectively, with 9 bases between them. This CDR3 is 14 amino acids long. The V gene's germline CDR1 is LNHNV and CDR2 YYDKDF (reference sequence). CDR3 nucleotides: TGTGCCACCAGCAGAGATCTCGGGGTAGATACGCAGTATTTT. Amino acids: CATSRDLGVDTQYF.

The V call is TRBV6-4, the J call TRBJ2-2; D remains ambiguous. With 9 bases removed from V and 0 bases from J, the gap between germline ends came to 11 bases. The CDR3 runs to 14 residues. The germline gives CDR1 MRHNA, CDR2 SNTAGT. The CDR3 region is CASNKEANTGELFF. Here the CDR3 DNA reads TGTGCCAGTAATAAGGAAGCGAACACCGGGGAGCTGTTTTTT.

This chain uses TRBV7-2 with TRBJ1-5, with 9 bases that match TRBD1. With V trimmed by 1 base and J by 2 bases, 6 bases remained unmatched. Germline V lookup: CDR1 SGHTA, CDR2 FQGNSA. The CDR3 runs to 17 residues. CDR3 DNA sequence: TGTGCCAGCAGCTTAGTCGGGACAGGGTTTGGCAATCAGCCCCAGCATTTT. Translation: CASSLVGTGFGNQPQHF.

The CDR3 coding sequence is TGCAGCGTTGAAGACGACAGGGCGATCTATGGCTACACCTTC. It specifies CSVEDDRAIYGYTF. This chain links TRBV29-1 with TRBJ1-2; the match to TRBD1 covers 7 bases. Germline CDR1 is SQVTM and CDR2 is ANQGSEA. J was trimmed by 4 bases and V by 0 bases; bases with no gene match: 5. CDR3 length equals 14 residues.